The 7 T cell receptor beta chains below come from one sample, sequenced in a study of memory B cells and T cells in multiple sclerosis. Stimulus-free culture yielded autoproliferating CFSE-dim and non-proliferating CFSE-high T cells, each sequenced separately. Some 50 million CFSE-labeled PBMCs were cultured around seven days unstimulated, then replicate wells were pooled. Measured with immunoSEQ multiplex PCR; TCRdb has only the in-frame clones, and not every one. Here the sample spans fewer than 40,000 clones, roughly 83% being singletons. Their antigens are not known. The specimen sequenced was PBMCs from blood kept in culture. The receptors were gathered from a human donor with multiple sclerosis.

The table lists this clone with a few counts. The chain links TRBV12-5 to TRBJ2-1, with D possibly being TRBD2 (6 bases). Trimming left V 6 bases short and J 4 bases short, with 19 bases between. The CDR3 extends over 16 amino acids. Germline CDR1 is LGHNT and CDR2 is FRNRAP. CDR3 in DNA: TGTGCTAGTGGCCCGGAGGGGCTAGCGACTTACAATGAGCAGTTCTTC. It yields the protein CASGPEGLATYNEQFF. Looking up the rest from reference TRBV12-5 and TRBJ2-1 gives the full variable domain: DARVTQTPRHKVTEMGQEVTMRCQPILGHNTVFWYRQTMMQGLELLAYFRNRAPLDDSGMPKDRFSAEMPDATLATLKIQPSEPRDSAVYFCASGPEGLATYNEQFFGPGTRLTVL.

The chain carries TRBV6-1 and TRBJ1-5, with D hard to call. The CDR3 is 13 residues long. Trimming left V 3 bases short and J 4 bases short, with 7 bases between. Per germline, CDR1 MNHNS and CDR2 SASEGT. The CDR3 loop is CASSDRQNQPQHF. The CDR3 nucleotides are TGTGCCAGCAGTGATCGGCAGAATCAGCCCCAGCATTTT.

The chain joins TRBV9 to TRBJ2-2, with 7 bases identical to TRBD1. The CDR3 has 15 residues. Germline V gene lookup returns CDR1 SGDLS and CDR2 YYNGEE. Trimming took 3 bases from V and 3 from J; bases not matched to a gene: 5. Here the CDR3 DNA reads TGTGCCAGCAGCGACGGGGACAGATACACCGGGGAGCTGTTTTTT. Translated, it gives CASSDGDRYTGELFF.

The chain recombines TRBV25-1 with TRBJ1-1; D might be TRBD1 (6 bases). Deletions cut 4 bases from V and 0 bases from J, with 9 bases between. The germline CDR1 and CDR2 sequences are MGHDK and SYGVNS. This CDR3 region has 14 residues. The CDR3 loop is CASSVRGMNTEAFF. In DNA, the CDR3 is TGTGCCAGCAGTGTGAGGGGGATGAACACTGAAGCTTTCTTT.

The gene calls are TRBV19 and TRBJ1-5; 7 bases map to TRBD1. The CDR3 loop spans 16 amino acids. Germline CDR1 and CDR2: LNHDA and SQIVND (reference sequence). The J segment lost 4 bases and the V segment lost 5 bases, leaving 11 bases of the junction unmatched. Written as DNA, the CDR3 is TGTGCCAGTAGTCTAACAGGGGCCCGGGCTAATCAGCCCCAGCATTTT. Protein product: CASSLTGARANQPQHF.

The chain uses TRBV9 and TRBJ2-5; TRBD2 agrees at 9 bases. Trimming at V came to 4 bases and at J to 4 bases, leaving 11 bases not matched to a gene. The V gene's germline CDR1 is SGDLS and CDR2 YYNGEE. This CDR3 contains 16 residues. The CDR3 here is CASSPSASGIIETQYF. CDR3 DNA: TGTGCCAGCAGCCCTTCGGCTAGCGGGATTATAGAGACCCAGTACTTC. The full variable domain, with the rest looked up from reference TRBV9 and TRBJ2-5, is DSGVTQTPKHLITATGQRVTLRCSPRSGDLSVYWYQQSLDQGLQFLIQYYNGEERAKGNILERFSAQQFPDLHSELNLSSLELGDSALYFCASSPSASGIIETQYFGPGTRLLVL.

The rearrangement uses TRBV5-1 and TRBJ2-7, with 13 bases aligning to TRBD2. The CDR3 is made up of 20 amino acids. Trimming cost V 0 bases and J 3 bases; bases outside gene matches: 15. The germline CDR1 and CDR2 sequences are SGHRS and YFSETQ. The CDR3 sequence: CASSLGGTYGTSGEYYEQYF. The CDR3 nucleotides are TGCGCCAGCAGCTTGGGGGGGACGTATGGGACTAGCGGGGAATACTACGAGCAGTACTTC.